Listed here are 12 T cell receptor beta chains from one sample, sequenced in a study of T cell repertoires in cytomegalovirus infection. MiXCR, applied by TCRdb to the reads, yields one record per CDR3 protein. The table shows 350,000 to 400,000 distinct CDR3 sequences, with about 34% occurring only once. Their recognized antigens are unknown. The sample in question was cultured PBMCs, obtained from culture after CMV antigen stimulation. The receptors shown here come from a human donor in good health (CMV status not recorded). Some clones in this sample may be carry-over from other donors' samples.

A few counts support this clonotype. CDR3 loop: CASSARTATNEKLFF. DNA for the CDR3: TGTGCCAGCAGCGCCCGGACAGCAACTAATGAAAAACTGTTTTTT. This chain connects TRBV7-2 to TRBJ1-4; possible D gene TRBD1, 6 bases. V was shortened by 5 bases and J by 0 bases, with 10 bases between the two germline ends. CDR1 and CDR2 from the germline V gene are SGHTA and FQGNSA. This CDR3 has 15 amino acids.

The chain joins TRBV10-3 to TRBJ2-7; possible D gene TRBD2, 6 bases. CDR1 is ENHRY and CDR2 is SYGVKD in the germline V gene. The CDR3 is 12 residues long. Trimming stripped 5 bases from V and 5 bases from J, with 10 bases between. CDR3 amino acids: CAISKSSDEQYF. The CDR3, as DNA: TGTGCCATCAGTAAATCTAGCGACGAGCAGTACTTC.

This clonotype occurred many times. The chain recombines TRBV12-3 or TRBV12-4 with TRBJ2-4; D gene unclear. The CDR3 runs 15 residues. Trimming cost V 3 bases and J 3 bases, with 12 bases left between them. The CDR3, as DNA: TGTGCCAGCAGTTTTATTCACCCTGACAAAAACATTCAGTACTTC. This encodes CASSFIHPDKNIQYF.

This clonotype was counted ten times or more. This chain uses TRBV7-2 with TRBJ1-5; a weak D match, TRBD1 (5 bases). V lost 5 bases to trimming and J lost 4 bases, with 12 bases between them. Germline CDR1 is SGHTA and CDR2 is FQGNSA. The CDR3 consists of 14 residues. CDR3 bases: TGTGCCAGCAGCACGCGACAGCTAAATCAGCCCCAGCATTTT. This sequence encodes CASSTRQLNQPQHF.

This chain links TRBV7-8 with TRBJ2-3, with D uncertain. Germline V gene data show CDR1 as SGHVS and CDR2 as FQNEAQ. The CDR3 length is 15 residues. The V end lost 3 bases, the J end lost 2 bases, and 12 bases lay between the germline ends. The CDR3 bases are TGTGCCAGCAGCTTGGGCCCAAGATCCACAGATACGCAGTATTTT. Encoded protein: CASSLGPRSTDTQYF.

This clonotype was detected a few times. This chain links TRBV28 with TRBJ1-3, with 7 bases matching TRBD1. Per germline, CDR1 MDHEN and CDR2 SYDVKM. V dropped 6 bases and J dropped 0; count of bases not matched to a gene: 8. The CDR3 contains 16 residues. CDR3 protein: CASRYRGVGSGNTIYF. Written as DNA, the CDR3 is TGTGCCAGCAGGTACAGGGGAGTAGGCTCTGGAAACACCATATATTTT.

This clonotype occurred many times. The chain joins TRBV27 to TRBJ2-1, with D possibly being TRBD1 or TRBD2 (5 bases each). The CDR3 covers 14 residues. V lost 3 bases, J lost 7 bases, and 13 bases lay in between. Germline loops: CDR1 MNHEY, CDR2 SMNVEV (reference sequence). The CDR3 coding sequence is TGTGCCAGCAGTTTCTCCGGGACCCAAAATGAGCAGTTCTTC. Protein product: CASSFSGTQNEQFF.

The chain uses TRBV28 and TRBJ1-2; D unclear. V was shortened by 2 bases and J by 5 bases, with 15 bases between the two germline ends. In germline, CDR1 is MDHEN, CDR2 SYDVKM. CDR3 length equals 15 residues. This CDR3 reads CASSLTPGVGYGYTF. The CDR3 DNA is TGTGCCAGCAGTTTAACCCCGGGTGTGGGATATGGCTACACCTTC.

The chain employs TRBV7-8 and TRBJ2-7; D not certain. There are 14 residues in the CDR3. Germline V lookup: CDR1 SGHVS, CDR2 FQNEAQ. The V end was cut by 5 bases, the J end by 3 bases, with 14 bases between. The CDR3 region has the DNA TGTGCCAGCAGCCCACGGGCCACCCACTACGAGCAGTACGTC. Translating gives CASSPRATHYEQYV.

The chain combines TRBV20-1 with TRBJ1-6; D is uncertain. The ends were cut back, 6 bases at V and 2 bases at J, with 17 bases in the middle. CDR3 length equals 16 residues. Germline CDR1 reads DFQATT; CDR2 reads SNEGSKA (reference sequence). CDR3 nucleotide sequence: TGCAGTGCCCCTACCCCTGCCGGCACCTATAATTCACCCCTCCACTTT. It translates to CSAPTPAGTYNSPLHF.

V usage is TRBV11-2 and J usage is TRBJ2-3; 16 nucleotides agree with TRBD2. Trimming at V came to 7 bases and at J to 1 base, leaving 5 bases not matched to a gene. Per the germline V gene, CDR1 is SGHAT and CDR2 is FQNNGV. CDR3 length: 17 residues. The CDR3 region is CASMGLAGGPGTDTQYF. Here the CDR3 DNA reads TGTGCCAGCATGGGACTAGCGGGAGGGCCGGGCACAGATACGCAGTATTTT.

This clonotype appeared a few times. The chain recombines TRBV11-2 with TRBJ2-3, with a possible D match to TRBD2 (6 bases). Germline V CDR1 and CDR2: SGHAT, FQNNGV. V was cut by 1 base and J by 6 bases, with 14 bases left in between. This CDR3 is 15 amino acids long. The CDR3 spells CASSLGGDSYDTQYF. In nucleotides, the CDR3 is TGTGCCAGCAGCTTAGGTGGGGACTCCTACGATACGCAGTATTTT.